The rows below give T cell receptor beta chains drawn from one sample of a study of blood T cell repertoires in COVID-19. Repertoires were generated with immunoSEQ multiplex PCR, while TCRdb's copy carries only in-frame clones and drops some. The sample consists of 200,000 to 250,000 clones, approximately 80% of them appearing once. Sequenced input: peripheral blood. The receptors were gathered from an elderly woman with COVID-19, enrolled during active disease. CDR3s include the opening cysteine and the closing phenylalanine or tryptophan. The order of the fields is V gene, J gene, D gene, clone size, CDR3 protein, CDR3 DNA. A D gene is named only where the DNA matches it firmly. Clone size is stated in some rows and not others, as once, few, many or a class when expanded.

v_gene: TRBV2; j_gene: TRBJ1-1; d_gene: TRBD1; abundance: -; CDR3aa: CASNLRDSEAFF; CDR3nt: TGTGCCAGCAATCTCAGGGACAGTGAAGCTTTCTTT
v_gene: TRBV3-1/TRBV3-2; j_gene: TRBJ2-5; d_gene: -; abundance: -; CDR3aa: CASSQVGGENQYF; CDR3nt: TGTGCCAGCAGCCAAGTTGGCGGGGAAAACCAGTACTTC
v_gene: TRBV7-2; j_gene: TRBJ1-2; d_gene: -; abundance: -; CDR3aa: CASSFGVYGYTF; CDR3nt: TGTGCCAGCAGCTTCGGGGTCTATGGCTACACCTTC
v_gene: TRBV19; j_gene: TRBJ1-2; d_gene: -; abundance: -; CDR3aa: CASSDPGGYGYTF; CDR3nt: TGTGCCAGTTCGGATCCGGGGGGCTATGGCTACACCTTC
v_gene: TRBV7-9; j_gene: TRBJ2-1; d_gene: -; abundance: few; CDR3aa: CASSLAGTLSYNEQFF; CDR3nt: TGTGCCAGCAGCTTAGCCGGGACTCTCTCCTACAATGAGCAGTTCTTC
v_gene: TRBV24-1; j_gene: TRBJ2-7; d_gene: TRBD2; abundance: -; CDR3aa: CATSDSGLAGGEQYF; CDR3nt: TGTGCCACCAGTGATAGCGGCCTAGCGGGAGGCGAGCAGTACTTC
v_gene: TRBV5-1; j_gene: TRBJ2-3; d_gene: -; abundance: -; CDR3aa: CASSDQGPSTDTQYF; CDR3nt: TGCGCCAGCAGCGACCAGGGTCCCTCCACAGATACGCAGTATTTT
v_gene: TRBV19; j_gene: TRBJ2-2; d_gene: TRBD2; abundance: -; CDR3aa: CASSPWGGGLKTGELFF; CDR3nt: TGTGCCAGTAGCCCGTGGGGCGGGGGGTTGAAAACCGGGGAGCTGTTTTTT
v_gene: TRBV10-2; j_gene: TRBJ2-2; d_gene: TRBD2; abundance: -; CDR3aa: CASRVLAGETTGELFF; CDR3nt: TGCGCCAGCAGAGTTCTAGCGGGGGAGACCACCGGGGAGCTGTTTTTT
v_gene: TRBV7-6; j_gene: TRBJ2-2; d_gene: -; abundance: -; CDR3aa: CASSSPRGAANTGELFF; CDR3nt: TGTGCCAGCAGCTCCCCCCGTGGGGCAGCGAACACCGGGGAGCTGTTTTTT
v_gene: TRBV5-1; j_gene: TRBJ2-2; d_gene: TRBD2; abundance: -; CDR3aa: CASSSLAGGTGELFF; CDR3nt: TGCGCCAGCAGCTCTCTAGCGGGGGGCACCGGGGAGCTGTTTTTT
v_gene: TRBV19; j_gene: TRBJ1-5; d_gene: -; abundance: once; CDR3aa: CATRGGPNQPQHF; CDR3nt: TGTGCCACCCGGGGGGGGCCCAATCAGCCCCAGCATTTT
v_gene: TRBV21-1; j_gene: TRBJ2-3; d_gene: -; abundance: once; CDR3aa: CASSKVEQREASPDTQYF; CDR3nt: TGTGCCAGCAGCAAAGTAGAACAGCGGGAGGCTTCCCCAGATACGCAGTATTTT
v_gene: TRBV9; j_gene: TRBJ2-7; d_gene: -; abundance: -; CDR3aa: CASSVGYGGGAPYEQYF; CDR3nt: TGTGCCAGCAGCGTAGGATACGGAGGGGGCGCACCCTACGAGCAGTACTTC
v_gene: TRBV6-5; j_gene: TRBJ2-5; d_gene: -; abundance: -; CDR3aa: CASSPRGVQETQYF; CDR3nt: TGTGCCAGCAGTCCCCGCGGGGTCCAAGAGACCCAGTACTTC
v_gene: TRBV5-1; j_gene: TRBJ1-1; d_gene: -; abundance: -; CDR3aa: CASSVTGMNTEAFF; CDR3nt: TGCGCCAGCAGCGTGACAGGTATGAACACTGAAGCTTTCTTT
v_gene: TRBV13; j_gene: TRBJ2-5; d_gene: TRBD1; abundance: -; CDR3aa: CASSWGQGETQYF; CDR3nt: TGTGCCAGCAGCTGGGGACAGGGAGAGACCCAGTACTTC
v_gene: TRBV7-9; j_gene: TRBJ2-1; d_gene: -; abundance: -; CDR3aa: CASSPPGGQNNEQFF; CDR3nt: TGTGCCAGCAGCCCCCCAGGCGGACAAAACAATGAGCAGTTCTTC
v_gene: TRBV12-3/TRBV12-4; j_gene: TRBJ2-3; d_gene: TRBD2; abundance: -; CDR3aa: CASSLRGTDTQYF; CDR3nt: TGTGCCAGCAGTTTGCGGGGGACAGATACGCAGTATTTT
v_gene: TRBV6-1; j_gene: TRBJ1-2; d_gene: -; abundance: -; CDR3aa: CASSEQANYGYTF; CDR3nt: TGTGCCAGCAGTGAACAGGCCAACTATGGCTACACCTTC